These T cell receptor beta chains were read from a single sample in a study of technical replicates of blood from a handful of donors. The data were produced by immunoSEQ multiplex PCR, yet TCRdb's version contains in-frame clones alone and is incomplete. Altogether some 66,000 clones are present, nearly 98% being singletons, with the ten largest covering around 0.15%. The sample was T cells isolated from PBMCs. Receptors originate from a human donor in good health. The CDR3 runs from the conserved cysteine through the conserved F or W. Fields, in order: V gene, D gene, J gene, CDR3 length, clone size, CDR3 DNA, CDR3 protein. A D gene is named only where the DNA matches it firmly. Part of the rows lack a size; the others show once, few, many or a class for expanded clones.

V: TRBV5-1; D: TRBD1; J: TRBJ2-7; length: 15; size: -; DNA: TGCGCCAGCAGCGATGGGACAGCCAGCTCCTACGAGCAGTACTTC; CDR3: CASSDGTASSYEQYF
V: TRBV7-2; D: TRBD2; J: TRBJ2-1; length: 17; size: -; DNA: TGTGCCAGCAGCGTGGGACTAGCGAGAACCTACCACAATGAGCAGTTCTTC; CDR3: CASSVGLARTYHNEQFF
V: TRBV7-2; D: -; J: TRBJ2-7; length: 14; size: -; DNA: TGTGCCAGCAGCCCCGCCCCTAGCTCCTACGAGCAGTACTTC; CDR3: CASSPAPSSYEQYF
V: TRBV11-2; D: -; J: TRBJ1-1; length: 14; size: -; DNA: TGTGCCAGCAGCTCATGGGGCACGTCCACTGAAGCTTTCTTT; CDR3: CASSSWGTSTEAFF
V: TRBV30; D: TRBD1; J: TRBJ1-2; length: 12; size: once; DNA: TGTGCCTGGGGGGGACAGCTAAATGGCTACACCTTC; CDR3: CAWGGQLNGYTF
V: TRBV30; D: TRBD1; J: TRBJ2-7; length: 14; size: -; DNA: TGTGCCTGGGCCCCGGGACAGGGTGTCTACGAGCAGTACTTC; CDR3: CAWAPGQGVYEQYF
V: TRBV28; D: -; J: TRBJ2-7; length: 15; size: -; DNA: TGTGCCAGCAGTTTAATCGTAGCAGGGACCTACGAGCAGTACTTC; CDR3: CASSLIVAGTYEQYF
V: TRBV10-2; D: TRBD1; J: TRBJ1-1; length: 13; size: -; DNA: TGCGCCAGCCGGGCCACAGGGGTGACTGAAGCTTTCTTT; CDR3: CASRATGVTEAFF
V: TRBV7-9; D: -; J: TRBJ2-7; length: 16; size: -; DNA: TGTGCCAGCAGCTTAAGGCGGCAGGGCGTTCACTACGAGCAGTACTTC; CDR3: CASSLRRQGVHYEQYF
V: TRBV18; D: -; J: TRBJ1-1; length: 14; size: -; DNA: TGTGCCAGCTCACCAGGAGGAGTGAACACTGAAGCTTTCTTT; CDR3: CASSPGGVNTEAFF
V: TRBV6-5; D: -; J: TRBJ1-1; length: 16; size: -; DNA: TGTGCCAGCAGTTACGACTTCATGACGGGGAACACTGAAGCTTTCTTT; CDR3: CASSYDFMTGNTEAFF
V: TRBV28; D: -; J: TRBJ2-3; length: 15; size: -; DNA: TGTGCCAGCAGTTTATTCCGGGAGAGCACAGATACGCAGTATTTT; CDR3: CASSLFRESTDTQYF
V: TRBV7-9; D: -; J: TRBJ2-7; length: 13; size: -; DNA: TGTGCCAGCAGGGGGGCAAGCTCCTACGAGCAGTACTTC; CDR3: CASRGASSYEQYF
V: TRBV29-1; D: TRBD1; J: TRBJ2-7; length: 14; size: -; DNA: TGCAGCGTTGAAGGACAGGGCCAATCCTACGAGCAGTACTTC; CDR3: CSVEGQGQSYEQYF
V: TRBV19; D: -; J: TRBJ2-1; length: 15; size: -; DNA: TGTGCCAGTAGTATCCGGGACACCCCCTTCGGTGAGCAGTTCTTC; CDR3: CASSIRDTPFGEQFF
V: TRBV11-3; D: TRBD1; J: TRBJ2-2; length: 16; size: -; DNA: TGTGCCAGCAGCTTAGATCTGGGACAGGCTGCCCGGGAGCTGTTTTTT; CDR3: CASSLDLGQAARELFF
V: TRBV4-1; D: -; J: TRBJ2-5; length: 14; size: -; DNA: TGCGCCAGCAGCCAAAGTCCCGCCGGGGAGACCCAGTACTTC; CDR3: CASSQSPAGETQYF
V: TRBV9; D: TRBD1; J: TRBJ1-2; length: 16; size: -; DNA: TGTGCCAGCAGCGGGACAGGGCCCTCCGTGGAGTATGGCTACACCTTC; CDR3: CASSGTGPSVEYGYTF